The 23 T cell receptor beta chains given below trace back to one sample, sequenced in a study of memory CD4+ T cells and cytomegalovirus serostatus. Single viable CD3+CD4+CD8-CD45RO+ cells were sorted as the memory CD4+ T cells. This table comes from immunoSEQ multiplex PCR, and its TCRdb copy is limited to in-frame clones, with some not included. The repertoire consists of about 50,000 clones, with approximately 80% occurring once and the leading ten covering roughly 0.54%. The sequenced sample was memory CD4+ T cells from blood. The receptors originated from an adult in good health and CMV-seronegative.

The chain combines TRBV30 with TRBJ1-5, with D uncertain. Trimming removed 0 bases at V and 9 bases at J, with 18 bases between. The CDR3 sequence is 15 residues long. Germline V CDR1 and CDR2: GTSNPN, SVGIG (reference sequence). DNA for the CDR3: TGTGCCTGGAGTGTACAAGGCAGCAGCCTATGGCCCCAGCATTTT. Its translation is CAWSVQGSSLWPQHF.

CDR3 amino acids: CASSPRRPRGGPNEKLFF. For the CDR3, the DNA is TGTGCCAGCAGTCCCCGCCGTCCCCGTGGGGGGCCTAATGAAAAACTGTTTTTT. The chain uses TRBV27 and TRBJ1-4, with a weak D call TRBD1 (6 bases). Trimming cost V 5 bases and J 3 bases, with 22 bases left between them. Germline loops: CDR1 MNHEY, CDR2 SMNVEV (reference sequence). This CDR3 is built from 18 residues. The full variable domain, with the rest looked up from reference TRBV27 and TRBJ1-4, is EAQVTQNPRYLITVTGKKLTVTCSQNMNHEYMSWYRQDPGLGLRQIYYSMNVEVTDKGDVPEGYKVSRKEKRNFPLILESPSPNQTSLYFCASSPRRPRGGPNEKLFFGSGTQLSVL.

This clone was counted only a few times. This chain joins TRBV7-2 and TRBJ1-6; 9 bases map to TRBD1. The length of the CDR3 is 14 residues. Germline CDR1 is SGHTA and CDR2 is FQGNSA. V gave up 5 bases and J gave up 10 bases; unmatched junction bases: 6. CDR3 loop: CASSPNRGLSPLHF. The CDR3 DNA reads TGTGCCAGCAGCCCAAACAGGGGGCTCTCACCCCTCCACTTT.

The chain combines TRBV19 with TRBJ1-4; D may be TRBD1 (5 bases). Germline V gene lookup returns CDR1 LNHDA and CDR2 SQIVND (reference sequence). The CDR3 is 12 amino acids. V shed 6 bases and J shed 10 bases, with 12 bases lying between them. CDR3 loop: CASRPNTGKLFF. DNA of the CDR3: TGTGCCAGTAGACCCAATACAGGAAAACTGTTTTTT. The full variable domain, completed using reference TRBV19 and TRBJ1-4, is DGGITQSPKYLFRKEGQNVTLSCEQNLNHDAMYWYRQDPGQGLRLIYYSQIVNDFQKGDIAEGYSVSREKKESFPLTVTSAQKNPTAFYLCASRPNTGKLFFGSGTQLSVL.

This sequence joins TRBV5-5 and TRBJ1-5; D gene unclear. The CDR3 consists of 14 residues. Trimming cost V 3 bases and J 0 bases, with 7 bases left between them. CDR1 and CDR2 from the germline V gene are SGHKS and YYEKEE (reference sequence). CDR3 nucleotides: TGTGCCAGCAGCTACACACGTAGCAATCAGCCCCAGCATTTT. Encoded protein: CASSYTRSNQPQHF.

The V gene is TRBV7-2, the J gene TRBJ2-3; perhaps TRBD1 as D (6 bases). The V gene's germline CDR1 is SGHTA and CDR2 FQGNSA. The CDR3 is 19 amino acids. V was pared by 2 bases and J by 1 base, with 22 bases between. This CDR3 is CASSLSWSRLRTGTDTQYF. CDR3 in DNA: TGTGCCAGCAGCTTATCCTGGTCCCGGCTCAGGACAGGCACAGATACGCAGTATTTT.

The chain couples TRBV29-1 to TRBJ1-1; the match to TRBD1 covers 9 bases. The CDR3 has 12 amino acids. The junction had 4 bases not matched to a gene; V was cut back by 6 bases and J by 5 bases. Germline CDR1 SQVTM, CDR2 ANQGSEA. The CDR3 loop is CSVGQGRTEAFF. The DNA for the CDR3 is TGCAGCGTCGGACAGGGGCGGACTGAAGCTTTCTTT.

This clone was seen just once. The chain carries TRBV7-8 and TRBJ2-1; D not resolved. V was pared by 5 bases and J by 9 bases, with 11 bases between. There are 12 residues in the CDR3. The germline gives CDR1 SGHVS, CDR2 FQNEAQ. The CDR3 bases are TGTGCCAGCAGCCCCTTAACGGGTGAGCAGTTCTTC. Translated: CASSPLTGEQFF.

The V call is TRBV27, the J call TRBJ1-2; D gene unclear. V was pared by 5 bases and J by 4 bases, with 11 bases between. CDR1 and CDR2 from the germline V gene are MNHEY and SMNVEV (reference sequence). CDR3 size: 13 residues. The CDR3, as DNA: TGTGCCAGCAGTCCGACATGGGGCTATGGCTACACCTTC. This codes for CASSPTWGYGYTF.

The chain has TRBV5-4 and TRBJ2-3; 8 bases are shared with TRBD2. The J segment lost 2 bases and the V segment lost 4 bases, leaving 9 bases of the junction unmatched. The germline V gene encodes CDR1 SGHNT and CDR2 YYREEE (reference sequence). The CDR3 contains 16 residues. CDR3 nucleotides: TGTGCCAGCAGCCCTTGGACTAGCCGATACACAGATACGCAGTATTTT. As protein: CASSPWTSRYTDTQYF.

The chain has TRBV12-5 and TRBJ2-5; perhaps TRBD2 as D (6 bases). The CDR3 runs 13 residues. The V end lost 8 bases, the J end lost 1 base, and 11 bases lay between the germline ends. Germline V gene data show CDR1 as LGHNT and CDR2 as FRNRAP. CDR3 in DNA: TGTGCTAGTTATAGTAGCGGCCAAGAGACCCAGTACTTC. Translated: CASYSSGQETQYF. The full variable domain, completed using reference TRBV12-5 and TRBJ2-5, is DARVTQTPRHKVTEMGQEVTMRCQPILGHNTVFWYRQTMMQGLELLAYFRNRAPLDDSGMPKDRFSAEMPDATLATLKIQPSEPRDSAVYFCASYSSGQETQYFGPGTRLLVL.

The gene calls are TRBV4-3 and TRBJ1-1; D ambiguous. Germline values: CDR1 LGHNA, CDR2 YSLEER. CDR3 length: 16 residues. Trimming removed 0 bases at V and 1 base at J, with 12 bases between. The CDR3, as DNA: TGCGCCAGCAGCCAAGATTTGGATCCAAGGAACACTGAAGCTTTCTTT. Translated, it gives CASSQDLDPRNTEAFF.

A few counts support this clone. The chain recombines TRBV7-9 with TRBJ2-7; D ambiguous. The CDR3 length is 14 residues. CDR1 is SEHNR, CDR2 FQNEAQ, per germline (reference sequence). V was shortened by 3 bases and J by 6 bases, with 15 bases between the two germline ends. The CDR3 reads CASSLGSSRSEQYF. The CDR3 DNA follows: TGTGCCAGCAGCTTGGGCAGTAGTAGGTCCGAGCAGTACTTC.

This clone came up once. DNA for the CDR3: TGCAGTGCTCCGGGAGACAATGAGCAGTTCTTC. Protein sequence: CSAPGDNEQFF. This chain joins TRBV20-1 and TRBJ2-1; possibly TRBD2 for D (6 bases). This CDR3 contains 11 residues. Trimming left V 5 bases short and J 5 bases short, with 7 bases between. The germline CDR1 and CDR2 sequences are DFQATT and SNEGSKA (reference sequence).

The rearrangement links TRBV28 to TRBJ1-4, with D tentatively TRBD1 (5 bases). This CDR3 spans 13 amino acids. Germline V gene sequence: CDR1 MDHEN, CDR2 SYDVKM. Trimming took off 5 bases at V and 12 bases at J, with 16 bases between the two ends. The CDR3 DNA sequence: TGTGCCAGCAGTACCTTGGCAGAGGGACAACTGTTTTTT. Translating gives CASSTLAEGQLFF.

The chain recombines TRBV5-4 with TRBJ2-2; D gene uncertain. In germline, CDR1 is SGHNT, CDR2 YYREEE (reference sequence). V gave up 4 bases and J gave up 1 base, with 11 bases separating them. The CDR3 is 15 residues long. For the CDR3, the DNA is TGTGCCAGCAGCCGCGGTTACGAGAACACCGGGGAGCTGTTTTTT. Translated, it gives CASSRGYENTGELFF.

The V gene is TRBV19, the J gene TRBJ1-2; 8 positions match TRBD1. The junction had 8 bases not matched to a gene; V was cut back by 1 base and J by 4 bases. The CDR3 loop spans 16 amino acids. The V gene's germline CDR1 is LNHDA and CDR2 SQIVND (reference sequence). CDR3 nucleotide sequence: TGTGCCAGTAGTATAGGGGGGACAGGATGGAGCTATGGCTACACCTTC. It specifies CASSIGGTGWSYGYTF. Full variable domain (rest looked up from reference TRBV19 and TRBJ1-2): DGGITQSPKYLFRKEGQNVTLSCEQNLNHDAMYWYRQDPGQGLRLIYYSQIVNDFQKGDIAEGYSVSREKKESFPLTVTSAQKNPTAFYLCASSIGGTGWSYGYTFGSGTRLTVV.

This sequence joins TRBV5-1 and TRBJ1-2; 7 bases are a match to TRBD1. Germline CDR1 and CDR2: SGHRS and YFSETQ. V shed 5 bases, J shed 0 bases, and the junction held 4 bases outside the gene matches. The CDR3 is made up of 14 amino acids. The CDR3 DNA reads TGCGCCAGCAGTCCGACAGGGACTAACTATGGCTACACCTTC. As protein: CASSPTGTNYGYTF.

CDR3 DNA: TGCGCCAGCAGCCAAGATCTAGGGACGGGGGGGATCGGGGAGCTGTTTTTT. It specifies CASSQDLGTGGIGELFF. The chain has TRBV4-3 and TRBJ2-2; 8 nucleotides agree with TRBD2. The CDR3 sequence is 17 residues long. V shed 0 bases, J shed 7 bases, and the junction held 10 bases outside the gene matches. CDR1 and CDR2 (germline): LGHNA, YSLEER.

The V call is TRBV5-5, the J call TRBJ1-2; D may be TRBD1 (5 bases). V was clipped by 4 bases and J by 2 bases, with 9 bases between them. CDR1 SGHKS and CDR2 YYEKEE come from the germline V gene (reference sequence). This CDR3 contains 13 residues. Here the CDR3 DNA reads TGTGCCAGCAGCAAACAGGCCAACTATGGCTACACCTTC. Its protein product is CASSKQANYGYTF.

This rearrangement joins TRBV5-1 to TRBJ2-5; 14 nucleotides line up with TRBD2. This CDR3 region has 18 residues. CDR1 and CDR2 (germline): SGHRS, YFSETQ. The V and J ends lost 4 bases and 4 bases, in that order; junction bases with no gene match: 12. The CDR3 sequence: CASSTTSGGASRRETQYF. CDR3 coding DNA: TGCGCCAGCAGCACGACTAGCGGGGGGGCTTCTCGCAGAGAGACCCAGTACTTC.

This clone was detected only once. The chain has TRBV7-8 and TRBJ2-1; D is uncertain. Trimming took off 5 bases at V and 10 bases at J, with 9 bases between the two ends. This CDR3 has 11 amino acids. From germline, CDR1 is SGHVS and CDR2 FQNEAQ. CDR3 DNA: TGTGCCAGCAGCCCCGACACCGAGCAGTTCTTC. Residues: CASSPDTEQFF.

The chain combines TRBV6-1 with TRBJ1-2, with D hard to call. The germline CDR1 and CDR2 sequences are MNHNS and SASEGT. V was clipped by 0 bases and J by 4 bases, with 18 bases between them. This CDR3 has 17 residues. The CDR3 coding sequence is TGTGCCAGCAGTGAAGCGTTCCGGGCCCCAGTGGGCTATGGCTACACCTTC. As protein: CASSEAFRAPVGYGYTF.